This passage covers 26 T cell receptor beta chains from one sample sequenced in a study of brain T cells in children with intractable seizures. Only in-frame clones appear in the TCRdb table, and some are missing; sequencing was by immunoSEQ multiplex PCR. Of around 100,000 clones in the sample, approximately 94% were seen once. Source: peripheral blood, taken at surgery. All receptors derive from a boy less than two years old with hemimegalencephaly and intractable seizures.

V usage is TRBV9 and J usage is TRBJ2-1; 12 nucleotides agree with TRBD2. CDR1 is SGDLS and CDR2 is YYNGEE in the germline V gene. The ends lost 3 bases at V and 1 base at J; junction bases unmatched: 2. CDR3 length: 16 residues. The CDR3 bases are TGTGCCAGCAGCGGGACTAGCGGGGAATCCTACAATGAGCAGTTCTTC. Its translation: CASSGTSGESYNEQFF.

The rearrangement joins TRBV6-5 to TRBJ2-7, with 7 bases matching TRBD2. The junction had 8 bases not matched to a gene; V was cut back by 5 bases and J by 4 bases. Germline CDR1 reads MNHEY; CDR2 reads SVGAGI. The CDR3 totals 14 residues. CDR3 sequence: CASSTASAGYEQYF. The CDR3 nucleotides are TGTGCCAGCAGTACAGCCTCAGCGGGATACGAGCAGTACTTC.

The J gene is TRBJ2-1, the V gene TRBV5-1; tentative D call: TRBD2 (6 bases). Trimming took 4 bases from V and 5 from J, leaving 10 bases between them. Germline loops: CDR1 SGHRS, CDR2 YFSETQ. The CDR3 is made up of 13 amino acids. As DNA, the CDR3 is TGCGCCAGCAGCGGGGGACTGAACAATGAGCAGTTCTTC. Encoded protein: CASSGGLNNEQFF.

The rearrangement uses TRBV11-3 and TRBJ2-3; no firm D call. Looked up from germline, CDR1 is SGHNT and CDR2 is YENEEA. The CDR3 contains 14 residues. Between the trimmed V and J ends, which lost 0 bases and 7 bases, there was a span of 11 bases. The CDR3 coding sequence is TGTGCCAGCAGCTTAGAGACTGGACCCTATACGCAGTATTTT. Protein: CASSLETGPYTQYF.

The V gene is TRBV7-8, the J gene TRBJ2-1; D unresolved. V was pared by 6 bases and J by 12 bases, with 15 bases between. Per the germline V gene, CDR1 is SGHVS and CDR2 is FQNEAQ. The CDR3 runs to 12 residues. CDR3 DNA sequence: TGTGCCAGCAGTCTCATCGGTGCTGGGCAGTTCTTC. It specifies CASSLIGAGQFF.

The chain is built from TRBV6-5 and TRBJ1-2; 9 positions match TRBD1. Trimming at V came to 5 bases and at J to 3 bases, leaving 4 bases not matched to a gene. CDR3 length: 14 residues. Germline loops: CDR1 MNHEY, CDR2 SVGAGI. CDR3 protein: CASSRTGAYYGYTF. The CDR3 DNA sequence: TGTGCCAGCAGTCGGACAGGGGCTTACTATGGCTACACCTTC.

The chain uses TRBV9 and TRBJ2-2, with TRBD2 matching over 12 bases. V shed 4 bases, J shed 3 bases, and the junction held 4 bases outside the gene matches. The CDR3 is made up of 16 amino acids. Germline loops: CDR1 SGDLS, CDR2 YYNGEE. Here the CDR3 reads CASSPRLAGDTGELFF. CDR3 nucleotides: TGTGCCAGCAGCCCTAGACTAGCGGGAGACACCGGGGAGCTGTTTTTT. Using reference TRBV9 and TRBJ2-2 for the parts outside the CDR3, the full variable domain is DSGVTQTPKHLITATGQRVTLRCSPRSGDLSVYWYQQSLDQGLQFLIQYYNGEERAKGNILERFSAQQFPDLHSELNLSSLELGDSALYFCASSPRLAGDTGELFFGEGSRLTVL.

This clone was seen just once. The genes are TRBV6-1 and TRBJ1-5; D not certain. Trimming stripped 2 bases from V and 3 bases from J, with 11 bases between. CDR3 size: 15 residues. Germline-derived CDR1 and CDR2 are MNHNS and SASEGT. The CDR3 nucleotides read TGTGCCAGCAGTGAAACCGCCAGGTCCAATCAGCCCCAGCATTTT. This encodes CASSETARSNQPQHF.

The chain has TRBV29-1 and TRBJ1-1; D uncertain. With 3 bases removed from V and 4 bases from J, the gap between germline ends came to 6 bases. CDR1 is SQVTM, CDR2 ANQGSEA, per germline. This CDR3 spans 11 amino acids. DNA for the CDR3: TGCAGCGTTGAGGGTAGCACTGAAGCTTTCTTT. Translation gives CSVEGSTEAFF.

The chain carries TRBV5-1 and TRBJ1-1; D remains unclear. Trimming took 0 bases from V and 1 from J, leaving 7 bases between them. Germline V CDR1 and CDR2: SGHRS, YFSETQ. The CDR3 has 14 amino acids. CDR3 loop: CASSLDPENTEAFF. CDR3 sequence (DNA): TGCGCCAGCAGCTTGGACCCTGAGAACACTGAAGCTTTCTTT.

This chain connects TRBV3-1 (or the pseudogene TRBV3-2) to TRBJ1-1; D remains unclear. CDR1 is LGHDT, CDR2 YNNKEL, per germline (reference sequence). Deletions cut 0 bases from V and 1 base from J, with 12 bases between. The CDR3 loop spans 16 amino acids. CDR3 region: CASSQDLGRKNTEAFF. CDR3 nucleotide sequence: TGTGCCAGCAGCCAAGATCTGGGCAGAAAGAACACTGAAGCTTTCTTT.

The V gene is TRBV24-1, the J gene TRBJ2-7, with TRBD1 as a possible D gene (6 bases). This CDR3 spans 13 amino acids. V lost 9 bases, J lost 2 bases, and 13 bases lay in between. CDR1 and CDR2 from the germline V gene are KGHDR and SFDVKD. The CDR3 sequence is CATADRNPYEQYF. Written as DNA, the CDR3 is TGTGCCACCGCGGACAGAAATCCCTACGAGCAGTACTTC.

The rearrangement uses TRBV7-9 and TRBJ2-5; possibly TRBD2 for D (5 bases). In germline, CDR1 is SEHNR, CDR2 FQNEAQ (reference sequence). The V and J ends lost 5 bases and 5 bases respectively, with 9 bases between them. The CDR3 runs to 12 residues. CDR3: CASSPGWETQYF. The DNA of the CDR3 is TGTGCCAGCAGCCCGGGGTGGGAGACCCAGTACTTC.

The chain joins TRBV18 to TRBJ2-1, with 8 bases fitting TRBD2. The germline CDR1 and CDR2 sequences are KGHSH and LQKENI. After removal of 6 bases from V and 3 bases from J, the junction contained 10 bases not matched to a gene. CDR3 size: 16 residues. CDR3 protein: CASSPYPGTSYNEQFF. In DNA form, the CDR3 reads TGTGCCAGCTCCCCCTATCCCGGGACTAGCTACAATGAGCAGTTCTTC.

V and J are TRBV7-2 and TRBJ1-5; no clear D gene. Germline V CDR1 and CDR2: SGHTA, FQGNSA. This CDR3 is built from 13 residues. The V and J ends lost 5 bases and 6 bases respectively, with 11 bases between them. CDR3 region: CASSLNLGQPQHF. In DNA, the CDR3 is TGTGCCAGCAGCCTTAATCTCGGTCAGCCCCAGCATTTT.

This chain joins TRBV5-1 and TRBJ2-1; 9 bases map to TRBD1. The CDR3 has 14 residues. CDR1 and CDR2 (germline): SGHRS, YFSETQ. V lost 4 bases to trimming and J lost 9 bases; unmatched junction nucleotides: 8. This CDR3 reads CASSQEQGAIEQFF. Here the CDR3 DNA reads TGCGCCAGCAGCCAAGAACAGGGGGCAATTGAGCAGTTCTTC.

This clone was recorded once. The chain carries TRBV11-3 and TRBJ2-1; unclear D gene. This CDR3 is built from 11 residues. Germline assignment: CDR1 SGHNT and CDR2 YENEEA. Trimming pared 0 bases from V and 10 bases from J, leaving 4 bases between. This chain's CDR3 is CASSLEAEQFF. The CDR3 DNA sequence: TGTGCCAGCAGCTTAGAAGCCGAGCAGTTCTTC.

The CDR3 nucleotides read TGTGCCAGCAGCTCGGGACAGGGGGGTCGGATTAACTATGGCTACACCTTC. Translating gives CASSSGQGGRINYGYTF. The chain couples TRBV11-2 to TRBJ1-2; 11 bases align to TRBD1. The CDR3 has 17 residues. The germline gives CDR1 SGHAT, CDR2 FQNNGV. V gave up 4 bases and J gave up 1 base; unmatched junction bases: 8. The full variable domain, rest sourced from reference TRBV11-2 and TRBJ1-2, is EAGVAQSPRYKIIEKRQSVAFWCNPISGHATLYWYQQILGQGPKLLIQFQNNGVVDDSQLPKDRFSAERLKGVDSTLKIQPAKLEDSAVYLCASSSGQGGRINYGYTFGSGTRLTVV.

The chain has TRBV28 and TRBJ1-1; D call uncertain. V was cut by 5 bases and J by 1 base, with 14 bases left in between. This CDR3 has 15 amino acids. Per the germline V gene, CDR1 is MDHEN and CDR2 is SYDVKM. CDR3 residues: CASSLTYASNTEAFF. CDR3 nucleotides: TGTGCCAGCAGTCTGACCTATGCCTCGAACACTGAAGCTTTCTTT. Full variable domain (outside the CDR3, taken from reference TRBV28 and TRBJ1-1): DVKVTQSSRYLVKRTGEKVFLECVQDMDHENMFWYRQDPGLGLRLIYFSYDVKMKEKGDIPEGYSVSREKKERFSLILESASTNQTSMYLCASSLTYASNTEAFFGQGTRLTVV.

This sequence joins TRBV2 and TRBJ2-1; 12 positions agree with TRBD2. Germline lookup yields CDR1 SNHLY and CDR2 FYNNEI. The CDR3 runs 14 residues. V was clipped by 11 bases and J by 7 bases; unmatched bases: 9. The CDR3: CAGAKGLAGNEQFF. The CDR3 coding sequence is TGTGCCGGCGCCAAAGGACTAGCGGGAAATGAGCAGTTCTTC.

The CDR3 sequence is CASSLVLWTGYNSPLHF. In DNA form, the CDR3 reads TGTGCCAGCAGCTTAGTTCTCTGGACTGGGTATAATTCACCCCTCCACTTT. This chain connects TRBV7-2 to TRBJ1-6; D is unresolved. CDR3 size: 17 residues. Trimming took off 1 base at V and 4 bases at J, with 14 bases between the two ends. Germline V gives CDR1 SGHTA, CDR2 FQGNSA.

V gene TRBV27 combines with J gene TRBJ1-5; tentative D call: TRBD1 (5 bases). Trimming took off 6 bases at V and 0 bases at J, with 9 bases between the two ends. The CDR3 runs to 14 residues. Germline loops: CDR1 MNHEY, CDR2 SMNVEV (reference sequence). The CDR3 is CASSQTVSNQPQHF. The CDR3 region has the DNA TGTGCCAGCAGCCAGACAGTTAGCAATCAGCCCCAGCATTTT.

Turning to this clone: Its ends do not fully match the called genes, so a read error is possible. The rearrangement uses TRBV28 and TRBJ1-6; D is unclear. The CDR3 is 13 residues long. The V gene's germline CDR1 is MDHEN and CDR2 SYDVKM. The CDR3, as DNA: TGTGCCAGCAGTTTAGCCTACAATTCACCCCTCCACTTT. Residues: CASSLAYNSPLHF.

This sequence joins TRBV7-2 and TRBJ1-5; 10 bases agree with TRBD1. The CDR3 has 16 amino acids. CDR1 is SGHTA and CDR2 is FQGNSA in the germline V gene. V was clipped by 2 bases and J by 0 bases; unmatched bases: 1. The DNA for the CDR3 is TGTGCCAGCAGCTTATGGACAGGGGGTAGCAATCAGCCCCAGCATTTT. Translation: CASSLWTGGSNQPQHF.

The rearrangement uses TRBV28 and TRBJ2-5, with 15 bases lining up with TRBD2. The V segment lost 10 bases and the J segment 5 bases; nucleotides outside the gene matches: 11. The CDR3 length is 16 residues. CDR1 and CDR2 (germline): MDHEN, SYDVKM. The CDR3 bases are TGTGCCACCCAAGGGGGACTAGCGGGAGGAAGGGAGACCCAGTACTTC. The encoded protein is CATQGGLAGGRETQYF.

The chain employs TRBV7-9 and TRBJ2-1; D gene uncertain. Germline assignment: CDR1 SEHNR and CDR2 FQNEAQ (reference sequence). The CDR3 runs 16 residues. V lost 5 bases and J lost 2, with 16 bases in between. The CDR3 region has the DNA TGTGCCAGCAGCCCCCGGGTCGTCCCCGCCTACAATGAGCAGTTCTTC. Translating it yields CASSPRVVPAYNEQFF.